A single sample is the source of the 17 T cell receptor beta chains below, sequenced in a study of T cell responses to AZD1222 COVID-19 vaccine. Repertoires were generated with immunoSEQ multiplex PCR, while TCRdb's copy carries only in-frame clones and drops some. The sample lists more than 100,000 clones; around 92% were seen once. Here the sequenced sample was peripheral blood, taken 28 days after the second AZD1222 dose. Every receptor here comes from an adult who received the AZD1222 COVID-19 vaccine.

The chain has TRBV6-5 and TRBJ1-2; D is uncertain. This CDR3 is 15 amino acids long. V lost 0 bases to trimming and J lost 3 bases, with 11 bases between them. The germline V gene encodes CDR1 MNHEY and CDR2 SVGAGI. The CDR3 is CASSYSTRTHYGYTF. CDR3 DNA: TGTGCCAGCAGTTACTCTACAAGGACGCACTATGGCTACACCTTC.

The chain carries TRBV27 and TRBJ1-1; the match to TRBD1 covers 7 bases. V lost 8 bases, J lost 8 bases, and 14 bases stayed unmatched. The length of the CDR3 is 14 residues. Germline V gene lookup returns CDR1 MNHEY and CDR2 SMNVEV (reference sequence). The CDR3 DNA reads TGTGCCAGCCGATTAGGGGGACAGACACGGGAAGCTTTCTTT. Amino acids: CASRLGGQTREAFF.

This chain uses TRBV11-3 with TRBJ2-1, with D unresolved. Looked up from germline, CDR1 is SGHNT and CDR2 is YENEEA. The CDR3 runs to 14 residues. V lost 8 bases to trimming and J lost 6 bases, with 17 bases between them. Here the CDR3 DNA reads TGTGCCAGCTCCCCCGTGGTGAGTGTCAATGAGCAGTTCTTC. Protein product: CASSPVVSVNEQFF.

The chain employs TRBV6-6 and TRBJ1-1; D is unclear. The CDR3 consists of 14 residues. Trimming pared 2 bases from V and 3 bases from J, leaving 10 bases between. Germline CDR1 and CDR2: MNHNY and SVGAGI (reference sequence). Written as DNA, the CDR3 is TGTGCCAGCAGTTACGGGCAGGCGGACACTGAAGCTTTCTTT. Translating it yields CASSYGQADTEAFF.

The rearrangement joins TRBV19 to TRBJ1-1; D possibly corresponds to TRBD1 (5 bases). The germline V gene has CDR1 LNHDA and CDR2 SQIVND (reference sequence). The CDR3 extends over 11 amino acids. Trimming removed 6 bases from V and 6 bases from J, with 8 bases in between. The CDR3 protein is CASSEGAEAFF. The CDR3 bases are TGTGCCAGTAGCGAAGGGGCTGAAGCTTTCTTT.

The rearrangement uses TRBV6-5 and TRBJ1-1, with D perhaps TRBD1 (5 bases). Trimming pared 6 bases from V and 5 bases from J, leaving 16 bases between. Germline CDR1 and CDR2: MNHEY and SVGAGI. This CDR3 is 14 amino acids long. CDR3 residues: CASRGYGGGTEAFF. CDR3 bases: TGTGCCAGCAGAGGATACGGGGGGGGTACTGAAGCTTTCTTT.

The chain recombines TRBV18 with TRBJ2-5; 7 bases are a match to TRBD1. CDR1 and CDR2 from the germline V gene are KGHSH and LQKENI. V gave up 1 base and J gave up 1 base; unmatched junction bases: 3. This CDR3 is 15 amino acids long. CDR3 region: CASSPLGGSQETQYF. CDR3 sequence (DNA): TGTGCCAGCTCACCACTAGGGGGCTCCCAAGAGACCCAGTACTTC. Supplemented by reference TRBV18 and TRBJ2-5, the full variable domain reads NAGVMQNPRHLVRRRGQEARLRCSPMKGHSHVYWYRQLPEEGLKFMVYLQKENIIDESGMPKERFSAEFPKEGPSILRIQQVVRGDSAAYFCASSPLGGSQETQYFGPGTRLLVL.

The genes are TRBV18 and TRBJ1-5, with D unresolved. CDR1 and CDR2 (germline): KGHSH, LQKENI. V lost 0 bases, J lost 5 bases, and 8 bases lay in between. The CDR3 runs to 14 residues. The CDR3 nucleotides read TGTGCCAGCTCACCACCTGGGGAGTATCAGCCCCAGCATTTT. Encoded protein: CASSPPGEYQPQHF.

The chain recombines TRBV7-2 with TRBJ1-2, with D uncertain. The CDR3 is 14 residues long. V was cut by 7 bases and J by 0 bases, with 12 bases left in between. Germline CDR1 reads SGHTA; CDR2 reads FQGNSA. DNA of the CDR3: TGTGCCAGCACTGTGGACCGATCTAACTATGGCTACACCTTC. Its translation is CASTVDRSNYGYTF. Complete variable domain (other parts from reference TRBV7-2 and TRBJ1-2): GAGVSQSPSNKVTEKGKDVELRCDPISGHTALYWYRQSLGQGLEFLIYFQGNSAPDKSGLPSDRFSAERTGGSVSTLTIQRTQQEDSAVYLCASTVDRSNYGYTFGSGTRLTVV.

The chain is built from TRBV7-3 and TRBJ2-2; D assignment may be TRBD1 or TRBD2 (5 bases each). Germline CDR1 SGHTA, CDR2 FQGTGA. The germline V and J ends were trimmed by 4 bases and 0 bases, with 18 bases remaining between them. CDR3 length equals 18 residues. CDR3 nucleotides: TGTGCCAGCAGCTCCTCCCGAGGGGCACCTTCGAACACCGGGGAGCTGTTTTTT. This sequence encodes CASSSSRGAPSNTGELFF.

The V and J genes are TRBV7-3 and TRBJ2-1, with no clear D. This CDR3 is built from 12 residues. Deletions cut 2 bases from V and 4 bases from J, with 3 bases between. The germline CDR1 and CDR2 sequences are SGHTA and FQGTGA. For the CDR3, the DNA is TGTGCCAGCAGCTTAGGATACAATGAGCAGTTCTTC. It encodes CASSLGYNEQFF.

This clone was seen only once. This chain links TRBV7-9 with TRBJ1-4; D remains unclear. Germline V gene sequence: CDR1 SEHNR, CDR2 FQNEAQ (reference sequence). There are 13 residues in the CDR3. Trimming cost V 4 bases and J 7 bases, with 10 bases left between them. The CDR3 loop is CASSWTQAEKLFF. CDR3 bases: TGTGCCAGCAGCTGGACTCAGGCTGAAAAACTGTTTTTT.

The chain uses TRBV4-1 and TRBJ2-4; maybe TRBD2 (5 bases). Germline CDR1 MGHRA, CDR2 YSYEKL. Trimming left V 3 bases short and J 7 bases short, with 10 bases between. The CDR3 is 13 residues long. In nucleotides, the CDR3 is TGCGCCAGCAGCCAGACGGGAATTAACATTCAGTACTTC. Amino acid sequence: CASSQTGINIQYF.

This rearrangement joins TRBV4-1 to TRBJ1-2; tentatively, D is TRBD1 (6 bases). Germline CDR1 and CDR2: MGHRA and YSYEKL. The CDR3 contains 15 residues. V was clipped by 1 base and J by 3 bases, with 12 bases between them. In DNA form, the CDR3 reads TGCGCCAGCAGCCAAGGAGGCGCAGGGGACTATGGCTACACCTTC. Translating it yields CASSQGGAGDYGYTF.

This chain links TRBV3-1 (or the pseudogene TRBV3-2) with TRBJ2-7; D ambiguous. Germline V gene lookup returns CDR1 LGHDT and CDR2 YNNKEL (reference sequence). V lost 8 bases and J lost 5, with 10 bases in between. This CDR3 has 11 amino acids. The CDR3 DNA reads TGTGCCAGCGGTGAGTCCCACGAGCAGTACGTC. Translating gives CASGESHEQYV.

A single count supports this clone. Here the CDR3 DNA reads TGTGCCAGCGTTTCAGAGAACACTGAAGCTTTCTTT. Translation gives CASVSENTEAFF. The J gene is TRBJ1-1, the V gene TRBV7-9, with unresolved D. V was clipped by 8 bases and J by 1 base, with 8 bases between them. Germline V gives CDR1 SEHNR, CDR2 FQNEAQ (reference sequence). The length of the CDR3 is 12 residues.

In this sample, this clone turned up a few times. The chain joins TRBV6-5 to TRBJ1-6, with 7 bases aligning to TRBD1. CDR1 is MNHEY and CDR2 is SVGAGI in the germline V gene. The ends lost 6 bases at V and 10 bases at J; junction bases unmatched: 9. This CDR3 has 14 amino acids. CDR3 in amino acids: CASSFDRDGSPLHF. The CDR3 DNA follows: TGTGCCAGCAGCTTTGACAGGGATGGGTCACCCCTCCACTTT.